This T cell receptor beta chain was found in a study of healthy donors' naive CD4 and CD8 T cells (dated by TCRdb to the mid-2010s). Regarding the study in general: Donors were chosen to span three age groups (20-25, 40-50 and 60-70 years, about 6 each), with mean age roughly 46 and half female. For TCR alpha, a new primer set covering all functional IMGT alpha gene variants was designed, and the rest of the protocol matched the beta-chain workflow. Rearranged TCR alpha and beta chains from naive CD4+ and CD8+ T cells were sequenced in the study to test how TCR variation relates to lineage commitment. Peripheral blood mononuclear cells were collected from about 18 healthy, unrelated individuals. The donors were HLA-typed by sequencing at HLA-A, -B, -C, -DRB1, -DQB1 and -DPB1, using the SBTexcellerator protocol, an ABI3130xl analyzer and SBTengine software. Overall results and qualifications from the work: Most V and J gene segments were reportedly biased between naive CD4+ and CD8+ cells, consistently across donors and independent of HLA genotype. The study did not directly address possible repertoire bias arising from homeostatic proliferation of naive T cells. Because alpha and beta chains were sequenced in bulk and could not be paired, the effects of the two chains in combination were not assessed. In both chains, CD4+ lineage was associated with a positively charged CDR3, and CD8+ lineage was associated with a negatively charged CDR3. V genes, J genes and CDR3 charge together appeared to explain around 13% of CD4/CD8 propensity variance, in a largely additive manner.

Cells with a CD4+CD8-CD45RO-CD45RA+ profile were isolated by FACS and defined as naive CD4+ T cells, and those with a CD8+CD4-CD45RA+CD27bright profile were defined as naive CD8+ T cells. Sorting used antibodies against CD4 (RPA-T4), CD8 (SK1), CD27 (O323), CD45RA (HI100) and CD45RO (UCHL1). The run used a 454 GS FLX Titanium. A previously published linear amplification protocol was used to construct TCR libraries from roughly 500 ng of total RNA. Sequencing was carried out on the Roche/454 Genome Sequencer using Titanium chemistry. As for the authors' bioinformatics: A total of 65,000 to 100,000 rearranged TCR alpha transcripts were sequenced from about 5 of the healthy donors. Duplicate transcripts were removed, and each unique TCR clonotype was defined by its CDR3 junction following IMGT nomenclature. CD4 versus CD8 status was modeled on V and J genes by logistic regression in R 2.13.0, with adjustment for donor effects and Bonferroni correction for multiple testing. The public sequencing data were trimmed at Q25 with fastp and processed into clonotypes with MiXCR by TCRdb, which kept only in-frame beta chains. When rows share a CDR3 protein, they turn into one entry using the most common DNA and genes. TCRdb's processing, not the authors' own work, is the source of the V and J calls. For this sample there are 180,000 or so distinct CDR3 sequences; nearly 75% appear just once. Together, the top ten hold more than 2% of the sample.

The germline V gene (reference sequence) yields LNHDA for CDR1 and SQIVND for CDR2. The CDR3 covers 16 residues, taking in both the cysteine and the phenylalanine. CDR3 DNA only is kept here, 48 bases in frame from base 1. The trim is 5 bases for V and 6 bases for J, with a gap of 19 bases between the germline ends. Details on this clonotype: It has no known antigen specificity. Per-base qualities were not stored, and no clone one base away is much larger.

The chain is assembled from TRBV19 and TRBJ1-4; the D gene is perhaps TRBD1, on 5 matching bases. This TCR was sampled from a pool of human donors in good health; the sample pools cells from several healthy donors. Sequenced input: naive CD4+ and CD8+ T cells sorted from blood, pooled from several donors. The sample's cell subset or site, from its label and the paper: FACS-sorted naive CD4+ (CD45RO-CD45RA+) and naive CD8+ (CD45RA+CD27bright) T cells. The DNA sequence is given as TGTGCCAGTAGTCTAGGACACCAAGGTTGGGATGAAAAACTGTTTTTT. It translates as CASSLGHQGWDEKLFF. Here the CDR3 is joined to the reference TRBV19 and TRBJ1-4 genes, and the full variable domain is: DGGITQSPKYLFRKEGQNVTLSCEQNLNHDAMYWYRQDPGQGLRLIYYSQIVNDFQKGDIAEGYSVSREKKESFPLTVTSAQKNPTAFYLCASSLGHQGWDEKLFFGSGTQLSVL.